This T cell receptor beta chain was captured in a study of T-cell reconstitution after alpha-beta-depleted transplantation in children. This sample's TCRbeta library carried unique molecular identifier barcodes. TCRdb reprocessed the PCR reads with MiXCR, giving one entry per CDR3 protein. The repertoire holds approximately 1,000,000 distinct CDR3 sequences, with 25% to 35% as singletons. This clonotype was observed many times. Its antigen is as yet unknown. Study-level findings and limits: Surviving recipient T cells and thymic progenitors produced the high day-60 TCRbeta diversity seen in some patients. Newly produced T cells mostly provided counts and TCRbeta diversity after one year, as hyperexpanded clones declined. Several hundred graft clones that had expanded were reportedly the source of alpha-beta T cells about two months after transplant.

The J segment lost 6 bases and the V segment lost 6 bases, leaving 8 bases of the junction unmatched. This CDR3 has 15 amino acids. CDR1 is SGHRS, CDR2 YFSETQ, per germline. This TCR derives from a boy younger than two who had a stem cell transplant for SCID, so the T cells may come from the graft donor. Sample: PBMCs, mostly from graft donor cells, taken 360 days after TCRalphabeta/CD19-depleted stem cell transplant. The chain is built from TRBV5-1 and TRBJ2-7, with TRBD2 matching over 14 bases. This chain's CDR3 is CASTWTSGGQAEQYF. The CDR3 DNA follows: TGCGCCAGCACTTGGACTAGCGGGGGGCAGGCCGAGCAGTACTTC.